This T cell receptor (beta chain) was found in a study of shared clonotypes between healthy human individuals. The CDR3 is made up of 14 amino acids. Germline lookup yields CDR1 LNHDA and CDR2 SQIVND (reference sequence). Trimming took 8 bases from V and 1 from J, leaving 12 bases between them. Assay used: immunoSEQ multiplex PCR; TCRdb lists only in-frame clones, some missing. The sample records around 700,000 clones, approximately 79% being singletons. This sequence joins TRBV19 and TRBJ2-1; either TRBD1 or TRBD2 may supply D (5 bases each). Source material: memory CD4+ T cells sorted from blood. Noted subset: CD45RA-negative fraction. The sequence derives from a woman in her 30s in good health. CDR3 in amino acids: CASGGAVSYNEQFF. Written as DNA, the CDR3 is TGTGCCAGTGGGGGAGCGGTTTCCTACAATGAGCAGTTCTTC.